Listed below are T cell receptor beta chains from one sample, sequenced in a study of cytomegalovirus exposure and HLA in healthy donors. The method was immunoSEQ multiplex PCR; TCRdb's version includes in-frame clones alone and lacks a portion of them. The table lists about 97,000 clones, approximately 95% of them singletons, with roughly 0.9% in the top ten. Sequenced material: PBMCs. Receptors originate from a woman aged 18-29 years in good health and CMV-seronegative. The conserved cysteine and the conserved F or W are not part of the CDR3 here. The D gene is left open where the match is weak.

J gene: TRBJ1-2
V gene: TRBV5-4
D gene: TRBD1
CDR3 protein: ASSLAAGGSGYT

J gene: TRBJ2-7
V gene: TRBV6-1
D gene: TRBD2
CDR3 protein: ASRELASEQY

J gene: TRBJ1-1
V gene: TRBV4-1
D gene: -
CDR3 protein: ASSQFSTTGNTEAF

J gene: TRBJ2-2
V gene: TRBV9
D gene: TRBD2
CDR3 protein: ASSVSGEGLGELF

J gene: TRBJ2-1
V gene: TRBV5-1
D gene: -
CDR3 protein: ASSLRQGGYNEQF

J gene: TRBJ2-1
V gene: TRBV29-1
D gene: -
CDR3 protein: SVGLLSSYNEQF

J gene: TRBJ1-2
V gene: TRBV2
D gene: -
CDR3 protein: ASSLYT

J gene: TRBJ2-7
V gene: TRBV9
D gene: -
CDR3 protein: ASSALSGLGYEQY

J gene: TRBJ1-5
V gene: TRBV9
D gene: -
CDR3 protein: ASSVSEGGNQPQH

J gene: TRBJ2-3
V gene: TRBV6-4
D gene: -
CDR3 protein: ASSDRGQGEADTQY

J gene: TRBJ1-2
V gene: TRBV7-2
D gene: -
CDR3 protein: ASSKRSQEPNYGYT

J gene: TRBJ1-4
V gene: TRBV2
D gene: TRBD1
CDR3 protein: ASVRQGRSEKLF

J gene: TRBJ1-5
V gene: TRBV6-6
D gene: -
CDR3 protein: ASKDGRQPQH

J gene: TRBJ1-2
V gene: TRBV5-4
D gene: -
CDR3 protein: ASSLVLGGNYGYT

J gene: TRBJ1-1
V gene: TRBV9
D gene: TRBD1
CDR3 protein: ASSVATGGGNTEAF

J gene: TRBJ2-3
V gene: TRBV6-4
D gene: TRBD2
CDR3 protein: ASSLLAGASDTQY

J gene: TRBJ1-1
V gene: TRBV9
D gene: -
CDR3 protein: ASRGSGNTEAF

J gene: TRBJ2-3
V gene: TRBV27
D gene: -
CDR3 protein: ASQLLGVFGYTDTQY

J gene: TRBJ2-5
V gene: TRBV5-1
D gene: TRBD1
CDR3 protein: ASSLAPGGETQY

J gene: TRBJ1-4
V gene: TRBV19
D gene: TRBD1
CDR3 protein: ASTRDRANEKLF

J gene: TRBJ1-3
V gene: TRBV2
D gene: -
CDR3 protein: ASSENGQGRNTIY

J gene: TRBJ1-3
V gene: TRBV7-2
D gene: TRBD1
CDR3 protein: ASSLTGGGNTIY

J gene: TRBJ2-7
V gene: TRBV9
D gene: TRBD1
CDR3 protein: ASSEGGQVGSYEQY

J gene: TRBJ2-7
V gene: TRBV7-6
D gene: -
CDR3 protein: ASSLGRQYEQY

J gene: TRBJ2-5
V gene: TRBV11-3
D gene: TRBD2
CDR3 protein: ASRESGGVETQY

J gene: TRBJ1-1
V gene: TRBV9
D gene: -
CDR3 protein: ASSVDAGIGTEAF

J gene: TRBJ2-7
V gene: TRBV7-2
D gene: -
CDR3 protein: ASSPPAGGPMREQY

J gene: TRBJ2-5
V gene: TRBV7-3
D gene: -
CDR3 protein: ASSFGISAGETQY

J gene: TRBJ1-4
V gene: TRBV7-2
D gene: -
CDR3 protein: ASSLAGPTNEKLF

J gene: TRBJ2-1
V gene: TRBV11-3
D gene: -
CDR3 protein: ASSLAASYNEQF

J gene: TRBJ2-7
V gene: TRBV6-5
D gene: TRBD2
CDR3 protein: ASSYSQRGGLYEQY

J gene: TRBJ1-5
V gene: TRBV30
D gene: TRBD1
CDR3 protein: AWSTGGSQPQH